This T cell receptor (beta chain) was captured in a study of blood T cell repertoires in COVID-19 (dated by TCRdb to about 2020). About the full investigation: The collaborator samples originated in the United States, Italy and Spain and spanned the acute and convalescent phases of COVID-19. The material from the prospective study consisted of cDNA or gDNA derived from T cells, B-cell-depleted T cells, or PBMCs. Subjects who had been exposed to COVID-19, were actively infected with it, or had recovered from it provided the deeply sampled blood TCRbeta repertoires that made up the dataset. The repertoires were released in a freely available public database intended as a resource for research on the immune response to SARS-CoV-2. Samples were obtained from the ongoing ImmuneRACE study (first 160 participants) and from roughly 1,300 subjects provided by 6 global collaborators. The sample metadata nearly always contained a de-identified subject ID, COVID-19 status, age in years and sex. Where available, HLA class I and class II types were obtained from metadata supplied by the sample provider rather than from assay-based typing. General conclusions and limits of the study: Clinical and demographic metadata were provided uncurated, with the amount varying by source and participant.

Whole blood was collected in K2EDTA tubes by collaborating institutions according to the institutions' own protocols. For TCRbeta analysis, collaborators shipped samples as frozen whole blood, isolated PBMCs, or DNA extracted from either of those sample types. CDR1 MNHEY and CDR2 SVGAGI are derived from the germline V gene. V and J lose 7 bases and 2 bases, and a span of 8 bases separates them. From the cysteine through the phenylalanine, the CDR3 covers 12 amino acids. The kept DNA is CDR3 alone, 36 bases in frame from the first base. Note on this clone: Its antigen is unknown. Base qualities are not recorded, but no much larger clone differs from it by a single base.

TCRbeta CDR3 regions were amplified from genomic DNA by means of the immunoSEQ Assay, a bias-controlled multiplex PCR. In the original analysis: Nucleated cell counts per sample were estimated from amplification of reference gene primers within the assay. To quantify the absolute abundance of each unique TCRbeta CDR3 rearrangement, sequence reads were collapsed and filtered. For each sample, productive Simpson clonality was calculated as the square root of Simpson's diversity index across productive rearrangements. TCRdb provides this immuneACCESS table in a form limited to in-frame rearrangements. Some clones are lacking; in checked studies, under half of them reflect an unresolved V gene, and why the rest are absent is not known. V, J and clone size are those of that table, while D and trimming were read from the DNA. The sample data list more than 35,000 clones, and 65% to 90% of these were observed just once. Roughly 9.9% of the sample goes to the ten largest clones.

The rearranged segments are TRBV6-5 and TRBJ1-2, and TRBD1 may be the D gene, going by 6 matching bases. The sample was peripheral blood. The receptor was derived from a human donor in a cohort sampled during active COVID-19. The CDR3 reads as follows: CASNQGNYGYTF. At the DNA level, the sequence is TGTGCCAGCAACCAGGGGAACTATGGCTACACCTTC.